This T cell receptor (beta chain) was recovered during a study of control samples from healthy donors and cancer patients. CDR3 length: 13 amino acids. Germline CDR1 is SGHTA and CDR2 is FQGTGA. V gave up 5 bases and J gave up 7 bases, with 14 bases separating them. Clones were sequenced by immunoSEQ multiplex PCR, and TCRdb holds only the in-frame ones, with some missing. The sample consists of tens of thousands of clones, about four fifths of them appearing once. The sequenced sample was blood. The J gene is TRBJ1-2, the V gene TRBV7-3, with a possible D match to TRBD1 (5 bases). This TCR was recovered from a man between 65 and 85 years old in good health. CDR3: CASSPGPGFGYTF. CDR3 coding DNA: TGTGCCAGCAGCCCAGGCCCAGGGTTTGGCTACACCTTC.